The rows below give T cell receptor beta chains drawn from one sample of a study of cytomegalovirus exposure and HLA in healthy donors. TCRdb's table, derived via immunoSEQ multiplex PCR, lists solely in-frame clones and lacks some. The profile shows fewer than 200,000 clones, around 77% of them singletons. The sample consisted of PBMCs. All receptors derive from a man aged 30 to 39 in good health and CMV-seropositive. CDR3s include the opening cysteine and the closing phenylalanine or tryptophan. The D gene is left open where the match is weak. Only part of the rows carry a size: once, few, many, or a class if the clone is expanded.

size: -
J: TRBJ2-5
D: TRBD1
V: TRBV5-8
DNA: TGTGCCAGCAGCTCCCGGGACAGGGCGGAGACCCAGTACTTC
CDR3: CASSSRDRAETQYF

size: -
J: TRBJ2-6
D: -
V: TRBV28
DNA: TGTGCCAGCAGTTTACTGAGCTCTGGGGCCAACGTCCTGACTTTC
CDR3: CASSLLSSGANVLTF

size: -
J: TRBJ2-3
D: -
V: TRBV28
DNA: TGTGCCAGCAGTTTCGGTAGCACAGATACGCAGTATTTT
CDR3: CASSFGSTDTQYF

size: -
J: TRBJ2-3
D: TRBD2
V: TRBV18
DNA: TGTGCCAGCTCACCGAGCGGGGGGGCCTTATATACGCAGTATTTT
CDR3: CASSPSGGALYTQYF

size: -
J: TRBJ1-5
D: TRBD1
V: TRBV29-1
DNA: TGCAGCGTGGGGGACAGACTCAGCAATCAGCCCCAGCATTTT
CDR3: CSVGDRLSNQPQHF

size: once
J: TRBJ2-3
D: -
V: TRBV6-1
DNA: TGTGCCAGCAGGGGGTGGACTAGCACAGATACGCAGTATTTT
CDR3: CASRGWTSTDTQYF

size: -
J: TRBJ2-7
D: -
V: TRBV10-2
DNA: TGCGCCAGCAGTGAGTCCGCCAGCTACGAGCAGTACTTC
CDR3: CASSESASYEQYF

size: few
J: TRBJ2-5
D: TRBD1
V: TRBV5-8
DNA: TGTGCCAGCAGCTCACGAGACAGGGATGAGACCCAGTACTTC
CDR3: CASSSRDRDETQYF

size: -
J: TRBJ1-2
D: -
V: TRBV27
DNA: TGTGCCAGCAGTCCGAACCGGACCTTC
CDR3: CASSPNRTF

size: -
J: TRBJ2-3
D: TRBD2
V: TRBV7-2
DNA: TGTGCCAGCAGCTTCATAGCGGGGGGTAGGGAAGATACGCAGTATTTT
CDR3: CASSFIAGGREDTQYF

size: -
J: TRBJ2-7
D: TRBD1
V: TRBV7-9
DNA: TGTGCCAGCAGCCGTAGGGAGCCGGGACAGGGGTCCCACGAGCAGTACTTC
CDR3: CASSRREPGQGSHEQYF

size: once
J: TRBJ1-2
D: TRBD1
V: TRBV6-5
DNA: TGTGCCAGCAGTTCAATGGGAATGACAGGGAACTATGGCTACACCTTC
CDR3: CASSSMGMTGNYGYTF

size: -
J: TRBJ2-3
D: -
V: TRBV5-4
DNA: TGTGCCAGCGGCCCCAACTCGGGGACAGATACGCAGTATTTT
CDR3: CASGPNSGTDTQYF

size: -
J: TRBJ1-6
D: TRBD1
V: TRBV5-1
DNA: TGCGCCAGCAGCTTGGGAGGACAGGGATTAAATTCACCCCTCCACTTT
CDR3: CASSLGGQGLNSPLHF

size: -
J: TRBJ2-3
D: TRBD2
V: TRBV19
DNA: TGTGCCAGTAGTCTCAGGGAGGGCGGGGGAAGGACAGATACGCAGTATTTT
CDR3: CASSLREGGGRTDTQYF

size: once
J: TRBJ2-7
D: TRBD2
V: TRBV6-4
DNA: TGTGCCAGCAGTGACGCGTTGTGGGCTAGCGGGGGGTTATACTCCTACGAGCAGTACTTC
CDR3: CASSDALWASGGLYSYEQYF

size: -
J: TRBJ1-1
D: TRBD1
V: TRBV5-1
DNA: TGCGCCAGCAGCCGTGACAGGGGACGAAACACTGAAGCTTTCTTT
CDR3: CASSRDRGRNTEAFF

size: -
J: TRBJ1-6
D: TRBD1
V: TRBV4-1
DNA: TGCGCCAGCAGCCAACCAGGGGGGCCACCCCTCCACTTT
CDR3: CASSQPGGPPLHF

size: -
J: TRBJ2-7
D: TRBD1
V: TRBV29-1
DNA: TGCAGCGTATCGGGGGACAGGGACTACGAGCAGTACTTC
CDR3: CSVSGDRDYEQYF

size: -
J: TRBJ1-2
D: -
V: TRBV30
DNA: TGTGCCTGGAGTGGTCAGGGACTTAACTATGGCTACACCTTC
CDR3: CAWSGQGLNYGYTF

size: -
J: TRBJ1-1
D: -
V: TRBV4-1
DNA: TGCGCCAGCAGCCAAGCAGACAGGAACACTGAAGCTTTCTTT
CDR3: CASSQADRNTEAFF

size: -
J: TRBJ2-3
D: TRBD2
V: TRBV10-1
DNA: TGCGCCAGCAGCCCGGGACTAGCGGGGGGGGCAGATACGCAGTATTTT
CDR3: CASSPGLAGGADTQYF

size: -
J: TRBJ2-5
D: TRBD2
V: TRBV30
DNA: TGTGCCTGGACAGCGGGACTAGCGGGGCAAGAGACCCAGTACTTC
CDR3: CAWTAGLAGQETQYF

size: -
J: TRBJ2-7
D: TRBD2
V: TRBV4-3
DNA: TGCGCCAGCAGCCAAGAGGGACTAGGAATCCACGAGCAGTACTTC
CDR3: CASSQEGLGIHEQYF

size: -
J: TRBJ2-1
D: -
V: TRBV5-6
DNA: TGTGCCAGCAGCGGAATTTTACCGGGACTTGTATTGGGTGAGCAGTTCTTC
CDR3: CASSGILPGLVLGEQFF

size: -
J: TRBJ2-3
D: -
V: TRBV5-4
DNA: TGTGCCAGCAGCCCTAACCCCGACCAGGTGTCCACAGATACGCAGTATTTT
CDR3: CASSPNPDQVSTDTQYF

size: once
J: TRBJ2-1
D: TRBD2
V: TRBV4-1
DNA: TGCGCCAGCAGCCCCCTAGCGGGGGGATACAATGAGCAGTTCTTC
CDR3: CASSPLAGGYNEQFF

size: -
J: TRBJ2-7
D: TRBD1
V: TRBV2
DNA: TGTGCCAGCAGTGAAGCCAGGGGGCTGTCCTACGAGCAGTACTTC
CDR3: CASSEARGLSYEQYF

size: -
J: TRBJ1-6
D: TRBD1
V: TRBV14
DNA: TGTGCCAGCAGCCAGGGGACAGGGTATTTCTCCTATAATTCACCCCTCCACTTT
CDR3: CASSQGTGYFSYNSPLHF

size: -
J: TRBJ1-1
D: TRBD1
V: TRBV7-3
DNA: TGTGCCAGCAGCCTCCGGGACAGGGATACTGAAGCTTTCTTT
CDR3: CASSLRDRDTEAFF

size: -
J: TRBJ1-5
D: -
V: TRBV6-1
DNA: TGTGCCAGCAGTGAATCAGGGAGGCTGGTTCAGCCCCAGCATTTT
CDR3: CASSESGRLVQPQHF

size: -
J: TRBJ1-1
D: -
V: TRBV14
DNA: TGTGCCAGCAGCCCCGTCCGGGGCACTGAAGCTTTCTTT
CDR3: CASSPVRGTEAFF

size: once
J: TRBJ2-3
D: TRBD2
V: TRBV9
DNA: TGTGCCAGCAGTCGTAGCGGGGGAAGCACAGATACGCAGTATTTT
CDR3: CASSRSGGSTDTQYF